The entry below describes one T cell receptor (beta chain). Its antigen is undetermined. Healthy bone marrow donors supplied every sample. Primers: 60 Vbeta forward and 13 Jbeta reverse. Profiling relied on immunoSEQ multiplex PCR, and the TCRdb table lists in-frame clones only, not all of them. The sample carries about 140,000 clones, approximately 80% recorded once. The data originate from a study of cytomegalovirus exposure and HLA in healthy donors. Background on the study: About 77 million unique TCRs from HLA-typed donors made up an early data release. Findings of the study overall: The authors enumerated under 200 TCR beta chains as linked to cytomegalovirus. In a later analysis, the majority of CMV-associated beta chains seemingly showed HLA restriction.

J was trimmed by 4 bases and V by 6 bases; bases with no gene match: 11. This CDR3 is built from 15 residues. CDR1 MDHEN and CDR2 SYDVKM come from the germline V gene. Sequenced sample: PBMCs. The TCR sequence derives from a male donor in good health and CMV-seronegative. The chain employs TRBV28 and TRBJ2-7; 8 bases fit TRBD2. The CDR3 reads CASSLTGGGGYEQYF. CDR3 sequence (DNA): TGTGCCAGCAGCCTAACCGGGGGGGGCGGGTACGAGCAGTACTTC.